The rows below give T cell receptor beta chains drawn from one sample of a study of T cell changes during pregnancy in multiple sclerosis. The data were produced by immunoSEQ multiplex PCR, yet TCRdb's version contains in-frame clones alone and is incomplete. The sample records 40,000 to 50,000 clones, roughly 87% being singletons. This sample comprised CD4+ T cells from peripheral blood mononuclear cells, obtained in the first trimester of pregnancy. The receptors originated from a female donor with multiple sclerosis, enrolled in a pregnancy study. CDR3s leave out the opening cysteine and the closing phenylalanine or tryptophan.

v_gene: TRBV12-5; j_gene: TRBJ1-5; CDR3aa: ASGFWGQYSNQPQH
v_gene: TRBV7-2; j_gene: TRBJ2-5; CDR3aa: ASSLSQGIVETQY
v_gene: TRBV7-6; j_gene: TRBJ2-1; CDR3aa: ASSSVLDENEQF
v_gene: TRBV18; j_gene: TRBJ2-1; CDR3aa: ASSPATYEQF
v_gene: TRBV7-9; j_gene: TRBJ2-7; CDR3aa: ASSLGSGGSSYEQY
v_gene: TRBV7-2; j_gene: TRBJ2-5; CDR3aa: ASSISNLGTSGQETQY
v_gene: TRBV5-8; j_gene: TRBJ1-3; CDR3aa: ASRLRGGPSGNTIY
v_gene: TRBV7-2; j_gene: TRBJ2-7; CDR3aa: ASSSDRGYEQY
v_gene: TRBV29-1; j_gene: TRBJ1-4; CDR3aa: SGMNSEEKLF
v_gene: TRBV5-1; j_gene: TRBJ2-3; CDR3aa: ASSGLAGFTDTQY
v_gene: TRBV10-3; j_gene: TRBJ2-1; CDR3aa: AIRELAGVGNEQF
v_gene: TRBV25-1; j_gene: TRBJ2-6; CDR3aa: ASSEEYRGRTGANVLT
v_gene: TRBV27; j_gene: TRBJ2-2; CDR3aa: ASSLRIRTNTGELF
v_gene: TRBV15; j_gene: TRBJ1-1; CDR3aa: ATSAGTVNTEAF
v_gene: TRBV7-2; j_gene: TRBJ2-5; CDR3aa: ASSRGQGRETQY
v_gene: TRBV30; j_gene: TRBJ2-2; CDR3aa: AWTSGRARAGELF
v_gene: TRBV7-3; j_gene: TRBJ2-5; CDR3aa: ASSLTQGGGGTQY
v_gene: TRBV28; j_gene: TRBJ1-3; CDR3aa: ASSLGQTFTIY
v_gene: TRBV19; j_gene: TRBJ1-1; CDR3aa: ASSIRDRTNTEAF
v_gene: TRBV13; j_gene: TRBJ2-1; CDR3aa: ASRPTGGPEQF
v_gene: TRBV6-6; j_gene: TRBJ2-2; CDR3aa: ASSTLAPGELF
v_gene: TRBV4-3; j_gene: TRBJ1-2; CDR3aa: ASSQDGRDRAGYT
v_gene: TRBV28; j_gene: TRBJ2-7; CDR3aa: ASTSSGTTLGEQY
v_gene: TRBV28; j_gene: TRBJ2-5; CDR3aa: ASSLVSGTETQY
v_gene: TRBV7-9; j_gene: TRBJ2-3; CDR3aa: ASRQREGADTQY
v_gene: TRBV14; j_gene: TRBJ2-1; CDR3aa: ASSQGGGYTYNEQF
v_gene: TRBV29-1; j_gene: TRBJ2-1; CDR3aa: SVEDLKGIYNEQF
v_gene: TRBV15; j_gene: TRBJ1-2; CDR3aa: ATSEHRAGGYT
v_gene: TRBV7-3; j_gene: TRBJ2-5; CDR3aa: ASSLSRVETQY
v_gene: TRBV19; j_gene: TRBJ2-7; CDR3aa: ASSIESGRAYEQY
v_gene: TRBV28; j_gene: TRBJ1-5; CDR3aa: ASSLYTSEKGNQPQH
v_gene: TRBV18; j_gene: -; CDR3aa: ASSSTDPGEQY
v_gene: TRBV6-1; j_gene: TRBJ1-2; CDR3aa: ASSTSGGNYGYT
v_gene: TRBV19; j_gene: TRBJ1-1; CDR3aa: ASSPLDRVNTEAF
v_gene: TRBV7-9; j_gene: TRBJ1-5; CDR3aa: ASSLGRAGALGPQH
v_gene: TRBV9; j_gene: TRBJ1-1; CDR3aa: ASRGGENTEAF
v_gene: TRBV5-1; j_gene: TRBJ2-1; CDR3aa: ASSKTGGDNNEQF
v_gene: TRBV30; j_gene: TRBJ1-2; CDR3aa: AWSVRDRGGYT
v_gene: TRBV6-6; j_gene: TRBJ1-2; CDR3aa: ASSSSGGNYGYT
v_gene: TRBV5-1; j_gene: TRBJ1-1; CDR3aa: ASSLILANTEAF
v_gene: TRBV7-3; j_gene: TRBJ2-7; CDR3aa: ASSRLAGTEQY
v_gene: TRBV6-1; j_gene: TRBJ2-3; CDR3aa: ASSVTSGRTDTQY
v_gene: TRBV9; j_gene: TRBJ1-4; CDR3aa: ASSVAPSGNEKLF
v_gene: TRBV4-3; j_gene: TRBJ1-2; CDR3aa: ASSQDPTGLYGYT
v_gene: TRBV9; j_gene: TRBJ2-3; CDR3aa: ASSLTLARTDTQY
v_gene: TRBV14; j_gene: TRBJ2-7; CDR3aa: ASSQDLFYEQY
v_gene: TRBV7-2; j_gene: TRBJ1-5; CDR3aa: ASSINSNQPQH
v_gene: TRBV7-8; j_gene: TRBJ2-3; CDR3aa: ASSSLDTQY
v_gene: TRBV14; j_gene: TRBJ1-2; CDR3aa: ASSLDRDHGYT
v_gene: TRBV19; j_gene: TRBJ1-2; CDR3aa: ASSILGREANYGYT
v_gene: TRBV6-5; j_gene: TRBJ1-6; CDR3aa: ASRGTGANSPLH